This TCR beta chain comes out of a study of OX40 agonist ivuxolimab in advanced cancers. Study-level background: In this trial design, patients received ivuxolimab intravenously at 0.01 to 10 mg/kg every 2 weeks.

Only one count was recorded for this clone. What it binds is not known. Trimming cost V 2 bases and J 4 bases, with 13 bases left between them. The length of the CDR3 is 15 residues. Germline loops: CDR1 KGHSH, CDR2 LQKENI. Study-wide findings and caveats: On average, CD8+ T cells showed a greater number of expanded clones than CD4+. At 0.1-3.0 mg/kg, partial responders had clonal expansion among the lowest observed.

Produced via immunoSEQ multiplex PCR; TCRdb's table is partial and in-frame only. The table records roughly 70,000 clones, about 93% of them present only once. Anyone with autoimmune disease history or systemic immunosuppression was excluded. This sequence was found in an adult with an advanced solid tumor such as melanoma, head and neck, liver or kidney cancer. The sequenced sample was CD4+ or CD8+ T cells sorted from blood, obtained in a trial of the OX40 agonist ivuxolimab. This rearrangement joins TRBV18 to TRBJ2-3; D not certain. In DNA, the CDR3 is TGTGCCAGCTCACCAAGGGTGGAGTTTCCAGATACGCAGTATTTT. It codes for CASSPRVEFPDTQYF.